This TCR beta chain was identified during a study of blood T cells in healthy people across ages (dated by TCRdb to the mid-2010s). Some background on the complete study: In model experiments, roughly one uniquely barcoded TCR beta cDNA molecule per two T cells was captured by template switching. The study measured age-related changes in TCR beta repertoire diversity using deep sequencing normalized with unique cDNA molecular identifiers. The donors were divided into four age groups: young (average roughly 17 years), middle-aged (about 40), aged (about 60) and long-lived (roughly 88). To avoid experimental bias, donors of different ages were distributed randomly across sequencing lanes. For two donors (one aged 18 to 29 and one aged 80 or older), the study analyzed two additional independent replicas of 1 million unique cDNA reads from the same blood draw.

This clonotype was observed a few times. Its antigen is not yet known. Base qualities are not recorded, but no much larger clone differs from it by a single base. From the germline V gene (reference sequence), CDR1 is DFQATT and CDR2 is SNEGSKA. The CDR3 numbers 12 residues from cysteine through phenylalanine. CDR3 DNA is the only sequence kept; it has 36 bases, read in frame from the first base. Trimming takes 4 bases off V and 5 bases off J; junction bases not matched to a gene: 4. Systemically healthy Caucasian individuals from Russia, around 39 in total and aged about 6 to 100 years, were included as donors. Ten milliliters of peripheral blood were drawn from each donor into EDTA-treated Vacutainer tubes. PBMCs were isolated by Ficoll-Paque density-gradient centrifugation, with at least 7 million obtained per sample. Total RNA, at least 6 micrograms per sample, was extracted from PBMCs with Trizol reagent. For every donor, an aliquot of PBMCs went through flow cytometry to measure the percentages of naive CD45RAhigh/CD27high T cells.

Libraries were built with 5' RACE. The sequencer listed for this sample is Illumina HiSeq 2500. The second PCR ran for roughly 7 to 11 cycles and used a J-beta primer mix along with a sample-barcoded 5' primer. A unique molecular identifier was introduced onto each TCR beta cDNA molecule by a template-switch 5' adaptor carrying 12 random nucleotides. Each sample yielded at least 2.5 million CDR3-containing paired-end reads. All of the RNA was converted into first-strand cDNA using the Mint cDNA synthesis kit, with a TRBC-specific oligonucleotide serving as the primer. Following uracil-DNA glycosylase treatment, a first 18-cycle PCR with universal primers M1SS and BC2_uni_R was performed on all cDNA. The original methods were these. For normalization, 1 million high-quality reads were randomly selected from each sample, with every read carrying a distinct molecular identifier. Instead of being binned into consensus sequences, reads that shared molecular identifiers were thrown out. CDR3 identification, clonotype clustering and error correction used MiTCR with a Q25 quality threshold and the strictest error-elimination algorithm. A nonparametric unseen species model with Euler transformation was used to estimate a lower bound on total TCR beta diversity. TCRdb ran its own pipeline on the public reads, namely fastp trimming at Q25 and MiXCR clone calling, and kept in-frame beta chains. Rows are combined by CDR3 protein, so each entry shows the most common genes and DNA. The V and J calls shown here were made by TCRdb, not taken from the authors' results. The sample includes hundreds of thousands of distinct CDR3 sequences, with around 50% observed a single time. The ten biggest clones cover roughly 26% of the sample.

Paper-wide results and their limitations: A strong correlation was found between observed TCR beta diversity and the percentage of naive T cells measured by flow cytometry. Estimates of total diversity based on one million sequenced T cells were considered lower bounds and underestimates. Because donor CMV infection status was unknown, age-related changes in expanded clonotypes were potentially confounded. Compared with the aged group, the long-lived group had more naive CD4+ T cells, fewer expanded clones and increased TCR diversity, suggesting age selection. As age increased, observed TCR beta diversity per million T cells dropped in a roughly linear way, and a significant reduction was already evident by age about 36. Because profiling used bulk unsorted PBMCs, naive and antigen-experienced compartments could not be compared conclusively.

Sequencing input: blood. This chain is built from TRBV20-1 and TRBJ2-5; a stretch of 7 junction bases matches TRBD1. The sequence came from a man aged 40-49 years in good health. CDR3 region: CSAIGQAETQYF. The base sequence is TGCAGTGCTATAGGACAGGCGGAGACCCAGTACTTC.